These 19 T cell receptor beta chains share one sample of origin, sequenced in a study of PD-1 blockade in classical Hodgkin lymphoma (dated by TCRdb to about 2020). What this sample's time point label stands for: cycle 2 day 1 (C2D1) of nivolumab. Every trial patient had relapsed after autologous stem cell transplantation, and cohorts A, B and C differed in prior brentuximab vedotin exposure. Receptors were amplified or captured by the immunoSEQ multiplex PCR assay. In its TCRdb copy, this immuneACCESS table keeps in-frame sequences only and misses some clones. Where compared with another copy, unresolved V genes explain less than half of these, and the others have no known cause. The sample table lists 100,000 or so clones, around nine tenths of them with a count of one. The ten largest account for more than 6.5% of the sample. The sample here was peripheral blood mononuclear cells (PBMCs), taken before the second cycle of nivolumab. These receptors were obtained from a human donor with classical Hodgkin lymphoma.

This clone has just a few counts. This chain uses TRBV6-5 with TRBJ1-2; possibly TRBD1 for D (5 bases). Germline CDR1 reads MNHEY; CDR2 reads SVGAGI. The ends were cut back, 2 bases at V and 3 bases at J, with 7 bases in the middle. The CDR3 spans 13 residues. CDR3 sequence: CASSYGHHYGYTF. CDR3 DNA: TGTGCCAGCAGTTACGGACACCACTATGGCTACACCTTC.

CDR3 in DNA: TGTGCCTGGAGTCAGGGAGCGGGCAATCAGCCCCAGCATTTT. Its protein is CAWSQGAGNQPQHF. This chain connects TRBV30 to TRBJ1-5; a weak D match, TRBD1 (5 bases). The CDR3 runs to 14 residues. CDR1 GTSNPN and CDR2 SVGIG come from the germline V gene (reference sequence). The V end was cut by 2 bases, the J end by 2 bases, with 10 bases between. Complete variable domain (other parts from reference TRBV30 and TRBJ1-5): SQTIHQWPATLVQPVGSPLSLECTVEGTSNPNLYWYRQAAGRGLQLLFYSVGIGQISSEVPQNLSASRPQDRQFILSSKKLLLSDSGFYLCAWSQGAGNQPQHFGDGTRLSIL.

The chain uses TRBV5-8 and TRBJ2-7, with 7 bases aligning to TRBD1. Germline V lookup: CDR1 SGHTS, CDR2 YDEGEE. J gave up 2 bases and V 0 bases, and 5 bases lay outside the gene matches. The CDR3 runs to 15 residues. In nucleotides, the CDR3 is TGTGCCAGCAGCTTGGTAGGACAGGCACCCTACGAGCAGTACTTC. This sequence encodes CASSLVGQAPYEQYF.

The chain recombines TRBV5-1 with TRBJ1-1, with 7 bases matching TRBD1. Germline V lookup: CDR1 SGHRS, CDR2 YFSETQ. The V segment lost 2 bases and the J segment 1 base; nucleotides outside the gene matches: 5. The CDR3 covers 15 residues. The CDR3 nucleotides read TGCGCCAGCAGCTTACTAGGACAGGAGAACACTGAAGCTTTCTTT. Amino acid sequence: CASSLLGQENTEAFF.

This clone was seen more than once but under ten times. The rearrangement links TRBV6-4 to TRBJ2-1, with 10 bases lining up with TRBD2. Per the germline V gene, CDR1 is MRHNA and CDR2 is SNTAGT. With 0 bases clipped from V and 7 bases from J, the junction kept 3 bases outside the gene matches. CDR3 size: 15 residues. The CDR3 DNA reads TGTGCCAGCAGTGACTCGGAGCGGGGGGGAAATGAGCAGTTCTTC. Its protein product is CASSDSERGGNEQFF.

This sequence joins TRBV7-3 and TRBJ2-1, with TRBD2 as a possible D gene (5 bases). The V and J ends lost 6 bases and 9 bases respectively, with 15 bases between them. The V gene's germline CDR1 is SGHTA and CDR2 FQGTGA. The CDR3 runs 13 residues. DNA for the CDR3: TGTGCCAGCAGTAAATCGGGCGGGCCTGAGCAGTTCTTC. This sequence encodes CASSKSGGPEQFF.

The chain has TRBV30 and TRBJ2-7, with 8 bases that match TRBD1. CDR3 length: 13 residues. The germline gives CDR1 GTSNPN, CDR2 SVGIG (reference sequence). The ends lost 2 bases at V and 6 bases at J; junction bases unmatched: 6. This CDR3 reads CAWSWQGAGEQYF. CDR3 bases: TGTGCCTGGAGTTGGCAGGGGGCTGGCGAGCAGTACTTC.

The count of this clone is one. V usage is TRBV7-9 and J usage is TRBJ1-3; no firm D call. Trimming removed 6 bases from V and 0 bases from J, with 12 bases in between. This CDR3 comprises 15 residues. Per the germline V gene, CDR1 is SEHNR and CDR2 is FQNEAQ (reference sequence). The CDR3 protein is CASSLDASSGNTIYF. DNA of the CDR3: TGTGCCAGCAGTTTGGACGCAAGCTCTGGAAACACCATATATTTT.

The genes are TRBV7-9 and TRBJ2-7; D remains ambiguous. Germline CDR1 is SEHNR and CDR2 is FQNEAQ (reference sequence). The CDR3 consists of 12 residues. V was cut by 4 bases and J by 6 bases, with 10 bases left in between. CDR3 sequence (DNA): TGTGCCAGCAGCTCCACGGCACCCGAGCAGTACTTC. It codes for CASSSTAPEQYF.

The V call is TRBV29-1, the J call TRBJ2-7; possibly TRBD1 for D (7 bases). The V gene's germline CDR1 is SQVTM and CDR2 ANQGSEA. V shed 0 bases and J shed 7 bases, with 19 bases lying between them. The CDR3 runs 15 residues. CDR3 residues: CSVEDGGGAEWEQYF. DNA for the CDR3: TGCAGCGTTGAAGATGGAGGGGGCGCGGAATGGGAGCAGTACTTC.

The chain has TRBV25-1 and TRBJ1-1, with D perhaps TRBD1 (5 bases). The CDR3 totals 13 residues. V was trimmed by 5 bases and J by 1 base, leaving 8 bases between them. The V gene's germline CDR1 is MGHDK and CDR2 SYGVNS. This CDR3 is CASSSGTNTEAFF. DNA for the CDR3: TGTGCCAGCAGTTCCGGGACGAACACTGAAGCTTTCTTT.

The rearrangement links TRBV19 to TRBJ1-1; unclear D gene. Trimming left V 6 bases short and J 0 bases short, with 8 bases between. Germline assignment: CDR1 LNHDA and CDR2 SQIVND (reference sequence). This CDR3 contains 13 residues. CDR3 in DNA: TGTGCCAGTAGGGATCGGTTGAACACTGAAGCTTTCTTT. This sequence encodes CASRDRLNTEAFF.

The chain recombines TRBV18 with TRBJ2-1; 13 nucleotides align to TRBD2. CDR1 and CDR2 (germline): KGHSH, LQKENI. V lost 2 bases, J lost 8 bases, and 0 bases stayed unmatched. The CDR3 covers 14 residues. CDR3 bases: TGTGCCAGCTCACCAGGGACTAGCGGGGATGAGCAGTTCTTC. Its translation: CASSPGTSGDEQFF. Full variable domain (remainder filled in from reference TRBV18 and TRBJ2-1): NAGVMQNPRHLVRRRGQEARLRCSPMKGHSHVYWYRQLPEEGLKFMVYLQKENIIDESGMPKERFSAEFPKEGPSILRIQQVVRGDSAAYFCASSPGTSGDEQFFGPGTRLTVL.

This chain uses TRBV11-2 with TRBJ1-2; the D is unclear. The ends were cut back, 4 bases at V and 7 bases at J, with 13 bases in the middle. Germline CDR1 and CDR2: SGHAT and FQNNGV. This CDR3 region has 13 residues. CDR3 amino acids: CASSSYIGRGYTF. The CDR3 DNA reads as TGTGCCAGCAGCTCTTATATCGGGCGTGGCTACACCTTC.

This clone was observed once. The rearrangement joins TRBV7-9 to TRBJ2-7; a possible D gene is TRBD2 (5 bases). V was cut by 7 bases and J by 0 bases, with 19 bases left in between. Germline values: CDR1 SEHNR, CDR2 FQNEAQ (reference sequence). The CDR3 has 16 residues. CDR3 in amino acids: CASIPPTGIFSYEQYF. CDR3 in DNA: TGTGCCAGCATCCCCCCCACCGGGATCTTCTCCTACGAGCAGTACTTC.

The chain combines TRBV6-1 with TRBJ2-1; D is perhaps TRBD1 (6 bases). This CDR3 is built from 14 residues. Germline V gene data show CDR1 as MNHNS and CDR2 as SASEGT. The V end lost 8 bases, the J end lost 3 bases, and 14 bases lay between the germline ends. The CDR3 protein is CASGGLFDYNEQFF. CDR3 sequence (DNA): TGTGCCAGCGGGGGCCTGTTTGACTACAATGAGCAGTTCTTC.

This clone was seen only once. This chain joins TRBV2 and TRBJ1-3; D remains ambiguous. Trimming took off 3 bases at V and 0 bases at J, with 12 bases between the two ends. The CDR3 contains 16 residues. Germline V gives CDR1 SNHLY, CDR2 FYNNEI. DNA for the CDR3: TGTGCCAGCAGTGAGTTGTGGTGGAACTCTGGAAACACCATATATTTT. Its protein product is CASSELWWNSGNTIYF.

CDR3 in DNA: TGTGCCAGCAGCTTTGGGGGAATTAGCAATCAGCCCCAGCATTTT. This encodes CASSFGGISNQPQHF. This chain connects TRBV5-4 to TRBJ1-5; D is perhaps TRBD1 (5 bases). V lost 2 bases to trimming and J lost 0 bases, with 9 bases between them. CDR3 length: 15 residues. Per germline, CDR1 SGHNT and CDR2 YYREEE (reference sequence).

The chain has TRBV27 and TRBJ2-7; TRBD1 matches 8 bases. Per germline, CDR1 MNHEY and CDR2 SMNVEV (reference sequence). CDR3 length: 14 residues. V trimming: 0 bases; J trimming: 6 bases; junction bases outside the gene matches: 4. The CDR3: CASSLSYDRGEQYF. The DNA for the CDR3 is TGTGCCAGCAGTTTATCCTATGACAGGGGCGAGCAGTACTTC.